This TCR beta chain was captured in a study of blood T cell repertoires in COVID-19. Study as a whole: Samples came from the United States, Italy and Spain, spanning acute and convalescent COVID-19. T cells, B-cell-depleted T cells, or PBMCs provided the cDNA or gDNA that served as material.

Original processing methods: How many nucleated cells were present was estimated from reference gene primer amplification. Only in-frame clones appear in the TCRdb table, and some are missing; sequencing was by immunoSEQ multiplex PCR. The V and J calls and clone size come from that table; D and trimming were worked out from the DNA. The sample shows around 150,000 clones, roughly 90% of them seen only once. The specimen sequenced was peripheral blood. The sequence was collected from a woman aged 55-69 years who had recovered from COVID-19.

The CDR3 nucleotides are TGTGCCAGCAGCCAAGTAGACTATGGCTACACCTTC. Translating gives CASSQVDYGYTF. The V call is TRBV3-1 (or the pseudogene TRBV3-2), the J call TRBJ1-2; unclear D gene. Trimming took 1 base from V and 3 from J, leaving 3 bases between them. The V gene's germline CDR1 is LGHDT and CDR2 YNNKEL (reference sequence). The CDR3 has 12 residues.